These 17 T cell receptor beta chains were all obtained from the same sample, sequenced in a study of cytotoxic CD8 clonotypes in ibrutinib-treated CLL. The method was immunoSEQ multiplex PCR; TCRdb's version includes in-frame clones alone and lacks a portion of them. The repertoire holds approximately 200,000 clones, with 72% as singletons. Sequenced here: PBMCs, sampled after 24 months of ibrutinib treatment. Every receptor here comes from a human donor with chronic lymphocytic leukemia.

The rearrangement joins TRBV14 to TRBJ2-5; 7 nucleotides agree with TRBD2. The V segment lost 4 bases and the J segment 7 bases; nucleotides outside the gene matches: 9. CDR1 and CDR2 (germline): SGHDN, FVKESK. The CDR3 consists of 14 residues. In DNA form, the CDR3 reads TGTGCCAGCAGCCCCTCGCTGGGCGGGAGGACCCAGTACTTC. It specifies CASSPSLGGRTQYF. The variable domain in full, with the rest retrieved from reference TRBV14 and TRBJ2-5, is EAGVTQFPSHSVIEKGQTVTLRCDPISGHDNLYWYRRVMGKEIKFLLHFVKESKQDESGMPNNRFLAERTGGTYSTLKVQPAELEDSGVYFCASSPSLGGRTQYFGPGTRLLVL.

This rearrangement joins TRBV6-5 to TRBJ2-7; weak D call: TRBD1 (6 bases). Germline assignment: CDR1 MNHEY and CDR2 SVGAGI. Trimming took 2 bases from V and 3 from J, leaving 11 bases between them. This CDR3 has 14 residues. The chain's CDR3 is CASSYRRTDYEQYF. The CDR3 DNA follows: TGTGCCAGCAGTTACCGGAGGACAGACTACGAGCAGTACTTC.

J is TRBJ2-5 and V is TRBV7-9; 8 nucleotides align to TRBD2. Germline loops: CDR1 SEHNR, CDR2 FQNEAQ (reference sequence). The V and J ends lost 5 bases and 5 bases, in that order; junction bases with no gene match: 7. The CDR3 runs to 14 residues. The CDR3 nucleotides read TGTGCCAGCAGCCCCAGGACTAGCTTGGAGACCCAGTACTTC. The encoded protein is CASSPRTSLETQYF. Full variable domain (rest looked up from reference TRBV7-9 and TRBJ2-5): DTGVSQNPRHKITKRGQNVTFRCDPISEHNRLYWYRQTLGQGPEFLTYFQNEAQLEKSRLLSDRFSAERPKGSFSTLEIQRTEQGDSAMYLCASSPRTSLETQYFGPGTRLLVL.

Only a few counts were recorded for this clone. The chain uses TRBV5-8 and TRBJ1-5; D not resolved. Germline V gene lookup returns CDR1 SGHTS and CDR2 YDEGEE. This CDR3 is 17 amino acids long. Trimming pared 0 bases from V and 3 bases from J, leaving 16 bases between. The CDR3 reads CASSLVVSGYHNQPQHF. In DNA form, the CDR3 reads TGTGCCAGCAGCTTGGTAGTGTCAGGATACCACAATCAGCCCCAGCATTTT.

This CDR3 is CASSSTVSGLNYGYTF. In nucleotides, the CDR3 is TGCGCCAGCAGCTCTACTGTGTCAGGCCTCAACTATGGCTACACCTTC. The chain combines TRBV5-1 with TRBJ1-2; D ambiguous. The CDR3 loop spans 16 amino acids. V lost 3 bases and J lost 2, with 17 bases in between. Germline lookup yields CDR1 SGHRS and CDR2 YFSETQ.

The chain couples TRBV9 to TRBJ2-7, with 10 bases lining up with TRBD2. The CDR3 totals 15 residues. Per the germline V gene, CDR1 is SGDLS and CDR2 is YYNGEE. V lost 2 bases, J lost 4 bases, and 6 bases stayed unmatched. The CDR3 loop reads CASSVASGSIYEQYF. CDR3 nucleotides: TGTGCCAGCAGCGTCGCTAGCGGGAGTATTTACGAGCAGTACTTC.

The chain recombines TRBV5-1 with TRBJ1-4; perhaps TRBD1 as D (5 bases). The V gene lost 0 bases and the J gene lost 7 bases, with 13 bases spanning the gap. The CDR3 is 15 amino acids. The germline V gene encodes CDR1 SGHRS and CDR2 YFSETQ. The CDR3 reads CASSLAFPGVEKLFF. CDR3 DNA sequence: TGCGCCAGCAGCTTGGCCTTTCCGGGGGTTGAAAAACTGTTTTTT. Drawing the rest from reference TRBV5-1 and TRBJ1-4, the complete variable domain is KAGVTQTPRYLIKTRGQQVTLSCSPISGHRSVSWYQQTPGQGLQFLFEYFSETQRNKGNFPGRFSGRQFSNSRSEMNVSTLELGDSALYLCASSLAFPGVEKLFFGSGTQLSVL.

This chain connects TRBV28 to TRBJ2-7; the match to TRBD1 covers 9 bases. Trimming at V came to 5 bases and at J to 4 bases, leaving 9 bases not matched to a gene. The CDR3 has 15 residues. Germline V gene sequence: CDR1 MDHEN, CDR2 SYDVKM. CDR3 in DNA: TGTGCCAGCAGTAGACCGGGACAGGGTAGGTACGAGCAGTACTTC. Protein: CASSRPGQGRYEQYF.

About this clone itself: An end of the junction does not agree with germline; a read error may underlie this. CDR3: CASSQDRNTEAFF. Here the CDR3 DNA reads TGCGCCAGCAGCCAAGACAGGAACACTGAAGCTTTCTTT. The rearrangement uses TRBV7-2 and TRBJ1-1, with D possibly matching TRBD1 (5 bases). The CDR3 covers 13 residues. Germline V gives CDR1 SGHTA, CDR2 FQGNSA.

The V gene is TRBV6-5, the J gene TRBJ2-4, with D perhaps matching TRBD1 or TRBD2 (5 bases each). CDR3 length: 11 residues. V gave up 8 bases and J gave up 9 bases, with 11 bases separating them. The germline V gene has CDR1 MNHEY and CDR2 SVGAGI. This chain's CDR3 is CASQRGGIQYF. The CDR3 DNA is TGTGCCAGCCAACGGGGCGGCATTCAGTACTTC.

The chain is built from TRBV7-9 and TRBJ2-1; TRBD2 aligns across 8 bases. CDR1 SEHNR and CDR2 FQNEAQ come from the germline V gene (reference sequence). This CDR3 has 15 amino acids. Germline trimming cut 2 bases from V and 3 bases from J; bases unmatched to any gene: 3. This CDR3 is CASSLTAGDYNEQFF. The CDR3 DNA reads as TGTGCCAGCAGCTTAACAGCGGGAGACTACAATGAGCAGTTCTTC.

CDR3 region: CSASASGTEQFF. In DNA, the CDR3 is TGCAGCGCGTCTGCTAGCGGGACCGAGCAGTTCTTC. The genes are TRBV29-1 and TRBJ2-1, with 9 bases matching TRBD2. This CDR3 contains 12 residues. With 7 bases clipped from V and 10 bases from J, the junction kept 8 bases outside the gene matches. Germline CDR1 reads SQVTM; CDR2 reads ANQGSEA.

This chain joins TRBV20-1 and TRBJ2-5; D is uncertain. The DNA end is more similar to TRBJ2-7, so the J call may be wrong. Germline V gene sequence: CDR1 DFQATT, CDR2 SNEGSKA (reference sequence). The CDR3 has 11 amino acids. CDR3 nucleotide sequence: TGCAGTGCTACGCCCGGCTACGAGCAGTACTTC. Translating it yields CSATPGYEQYF.

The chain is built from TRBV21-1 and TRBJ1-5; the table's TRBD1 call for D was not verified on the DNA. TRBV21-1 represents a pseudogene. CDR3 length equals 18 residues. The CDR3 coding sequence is TGTGCCAGCAGCTACCTCCAGGGCAGGGTGAATAGCAATCAGCCCCAGCATTTT. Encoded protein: CASSYLQGRVNSNQPQHF.

CDR3 loop: CARQGNTGELFF. CDR3 in DNA: TGTGCCAGGCAGGGCAACACCGGGGAGCTGTTTTTT. The chain links TRBV9 to TRBJ2-2, with a tentative D call TRBD1 (5 bases). This CDR3 is built from 12 residues. The V and J ends lost 8 bases and 2 bases respectively, with 7 bases between them. From germline, CDR1 is SGDLS and CDR2 YYNGEE.

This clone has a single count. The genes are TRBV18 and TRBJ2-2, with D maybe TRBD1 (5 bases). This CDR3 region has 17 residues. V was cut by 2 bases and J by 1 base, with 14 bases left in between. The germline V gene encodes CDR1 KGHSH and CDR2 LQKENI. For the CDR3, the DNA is TGTGCCAGCTCACCAGGGGCCGGGCTGCTGAACACCGGGGAGCTGTTTTTT. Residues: CASSPGAGLLNTGELFF.

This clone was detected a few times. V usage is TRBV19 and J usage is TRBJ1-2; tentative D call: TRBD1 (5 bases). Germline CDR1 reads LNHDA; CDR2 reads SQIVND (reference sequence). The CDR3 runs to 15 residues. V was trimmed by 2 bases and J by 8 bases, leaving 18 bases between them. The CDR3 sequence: CASSISDRGFRGYTF. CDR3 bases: TGTGCCAGTAGTATAAGTGACAGAGGATTCCGCGGCTACACCTTC.